The 3 T cell receptor beta chains below all came from one sample that was sequenced in a study of blood T cell repertoires in COVID-19. The method was immunoSEQ multiplex PCR; TCRdb's version includes in-frame clones alone and lacks a portion of them. This table holds about 110,000 clones, roughly 82% found once. The material sequenced was peripheral blood. These receptor sequences come from a woman aged 40 to 49 with acute or convalescent COVID-19.

The chain recombines TRBV6-2 or TRBV6-3 with TRBJ2-2; TRBD2 agrees at 8 bases. Germline values: CDR1 MNHEY, CDR2 SVGEGT. V dropped 6 bases and J dropped 7; count of bases not matched to a gene: 19. This CDR3 spans 18 amino acids. CDR3 sequence (DNA): TGTGCCAGCAGCCCGAATGCCCGGGGGGGCCTATTGGGCGGGGAGCTGTTTTTT. As protein: CASSPNARGGLLGGELFF.

The chain links TRBV19 to TRBJ2-7, with 9 positions matching TRBD2. The CDR3 totals 15 residues. The germline V gene encodes CDR1 LNHDA and CDR2 SQIVND (reference sequence). V was clipped by 5 bases and J by 7 bases; unmatched bases: 12. CDR3 region: CASSGYGTSLVEQYF. The CDR3 DNA reads as TGTGCCAGTAGTGGGTATGGGACTAGCCTCGTTGAGCAGTACTTC.

The J gene is TRBJ1-2, the V gene TRBV7-2, with 7 bases lining up with TRBD1. Trimming cost V 0 bases and J 2 bases; bases outside gene matches: 3. Germline V lookup: CDR1 SGHTA, CDR2 FQGNSA. This CDR3 contains 15 residues. The CDR3 reads CASSLAPTGNYGYTF. The CDR3 nucleotides are TGTGCCAGCAGCTTAGCGCCGACAGGGAACTATGGCTACACCTTC.